This TCR beta chain came from a study of blood T cell repertoires in COVID-19. Measured with immunoSEQ multiplex PCR; TCRdb has only the in-frame clones, and not every one. The data hold over 350,000 clones, with 88% observed a single time. Germline V gene sequence: CDR1 SGHTA, CDR2 FQGNSA. Between the trimmed V and J ends, which lost 5 bases and 6 bases, there was a span of 17 bases. This CDR3 has 14 residues. The receptor's source is a young woman with acute COVID-19. The sequenced material came from PBMCs or T cells enriched from blood (not recorded which). The chain has TRBV7-2 and TRBJ2-7, with D perhaps TRBD2 (5 bases). CDR3 sequence: CASSLIPGVGEQYF. The CDR3 nucleotides read TGTGCCAGCAGCCTTATTCCCGGGGTAGGCGAGCAGTACTTC. Variable domain in full (rest from reference TRBV7-2 and TRBJ2-7): GAGVSQSPSNKVTEKGKDVELRCDPISGHTALYWYRQSLGQGLEFLIYFQGNSAPDKSGLPSDRFSAERTGGSVSTLTIQRTQQEDSAVYLCASSLIPGVGEQYFGPGTRLTVT.